The present TCR beta chain was sequenced within a study of CD8 T cells in ankylosing spondylitis (TCRdb year 2017). Looking at the study overall: T cell receptor beta repertoires were profiled in healthy donors and ankylosing spondylitis patients so that disease-linked TCR variants could be found. Peripheral blood samples were taken, and synovial fluid was additionally collected from ankylosing spondylitis patients. In total, the full study cohort was made up of some 110 healthy donors and more than 20 ankylosing spondylitis patients.

The germline V gene (reference sequence) specifies MNHEY as CDR1 and SMNVEV as CDR2. Counted from cysteine to phenylalanine, this CDR3 has 12 amino acids. Of all the DNA, just the CDR3 is kept, 36 bases in frame from base 1. The junction carries 8 bases between V and J, which are trimmed by 5 bases and 7 bases respectively. About this clonotype itself: There is no known antigen for this receptor. It has no much larger one-base neighbor in the sample; base qualities were not kept.

Sequencing used an Illumina HiSeq 2500. Quantitative 5'-RACE with molecular barcodes was the method used to prepare the TCR beta libraries. In the source study's methods: A new computational method based on a probabilistic model of VDJ rearrangement was used to identify disease-linked TCR variants. TCRdb took the public reads, trimmed them with fastp at Q25, ran MiXCR for clone calling and kept in-frame beta chains. Under each unique CDR3 protein, matching rows form one entry showing the most common genes and DNA. TCRdb assigned the V and J calls; the authors' analysis was not used. In all, the sample holds 160,000 or so distinct CDR3 sequences, and around a tenth of those were seen once. Of the sample, about 14% is held by the ten largest clones. Here is what the overall study found, with its caveats: Some motif variants had previously been reported in the synovial fluid and blood of reactive arthritis patients, which suggests shared mechanisms of disease initiation. Significant enrichment of the disease-linked clones was reported in matched synovial fluid samples from ankylosing spondylitis patients. The disease-linked clones showed a CD8+ phenotype and occurred at relatively low frequencies in peripheral blood. Blood from ankylosing spondylitis patients appeared to be characterized by a TCR beta motif made up of under ten highly homologous amino acid variants.

This receptor was identified in a female donor with ankylosing spondylitis or in good health (not recorded which). Sequencing input: blood, either unsorted or a sorted T cell fraction (not recorded which). The chain links TRBV27 with TRBJ1-4; the D gene identity is not certain. CDR3 loop: CASSIEGEKLFF. The DNA is TGTGCCAGCAGTATAGAGGGTGAAAAACTGTTTTTT. Reference TRBV27 and TRBJ1-4 proteins supply the regions before and after the CDR3; the full variable domain is: EAQVTQNPRYLITVTGKKLTVTCSQNMNHEYMSWYRQDPGLGLRQIYYSMNVEVTDKGDVPEGYKVSRKEKRNFPLILESPSPNQTSLYFCASSIEGEKLFFGSGTQLSVL.